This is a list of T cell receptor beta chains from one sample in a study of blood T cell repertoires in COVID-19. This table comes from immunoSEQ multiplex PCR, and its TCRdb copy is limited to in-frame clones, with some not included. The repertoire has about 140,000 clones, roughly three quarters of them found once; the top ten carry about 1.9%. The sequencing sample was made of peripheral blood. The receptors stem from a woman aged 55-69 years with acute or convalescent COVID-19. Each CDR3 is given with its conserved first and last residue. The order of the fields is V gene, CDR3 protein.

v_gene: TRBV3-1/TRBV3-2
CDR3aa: CASSLYSYEQYF

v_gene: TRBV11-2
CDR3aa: CASTTALGGEASYEQYF

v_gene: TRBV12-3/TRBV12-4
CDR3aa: CASRDSSTDTQYF

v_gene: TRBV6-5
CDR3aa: CASSTDRGPYEQYF

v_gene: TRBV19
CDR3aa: CASQRWEVGELFF

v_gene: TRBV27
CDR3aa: CASSHGTSGRYNEQFF

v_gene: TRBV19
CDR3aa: CASSILAGGITGELFF

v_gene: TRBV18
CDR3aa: CASSVRLAGGPGDEQFF

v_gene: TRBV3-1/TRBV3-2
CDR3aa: CASSRTSGNTGELFF

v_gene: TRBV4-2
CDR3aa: CASSREGQGGNYGYTF

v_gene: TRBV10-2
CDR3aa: CASSRDFYNEQFF

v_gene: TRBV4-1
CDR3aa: CASSLSGTGGGGDNTIYF

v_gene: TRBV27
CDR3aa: CASSSPGTSTRSNEQFF

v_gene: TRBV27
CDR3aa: CASRGTGGNYGYTF

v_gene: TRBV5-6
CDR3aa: CASSSGLAAFNEQFF

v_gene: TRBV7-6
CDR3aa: CASSFGLAGAYEQYF

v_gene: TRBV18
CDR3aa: CASSLTGYEQYF

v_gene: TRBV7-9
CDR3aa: CASSRTSGSSYNEQFF

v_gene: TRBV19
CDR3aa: CASSIVGGADSPLHF

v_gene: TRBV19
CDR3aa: CASSILGGDTQYF

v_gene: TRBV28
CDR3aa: CASSSGLAGVIEQFF

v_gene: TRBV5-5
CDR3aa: CASSWRTVRSEKLFF

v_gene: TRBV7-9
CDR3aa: CASSHPISTDTQYF

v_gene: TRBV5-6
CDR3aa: CASSFRTGSYGYTF

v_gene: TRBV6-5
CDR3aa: CASTLWGGTTEAFF

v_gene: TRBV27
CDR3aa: CASSPGLEQYF

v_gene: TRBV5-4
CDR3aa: CATHVVPYSTDTQYF

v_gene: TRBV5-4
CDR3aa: CASSLWLAGGLDTQYF

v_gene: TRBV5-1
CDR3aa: CASSLTTSGGGGFF

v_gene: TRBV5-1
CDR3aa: CASSLSGTAVEKLFF

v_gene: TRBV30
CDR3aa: CAWNEAGLTRYEQYF

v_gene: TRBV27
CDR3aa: CASSPGLIHLARAGYTF